Listed below are T cell receptor beta chains from one sample, sequenced in a study of cytotoxic CD8 clonotypes in ibrutinib-treated CLL. Profiled with immunoSEQ multiplex PCR; TCRdb holds only in-frame clones, not every one. The sample holds about 72,000 clones, more than 75% seen once. Here the sequenced sample was PBMCs, taken at disease progression, from a patient treated with ibrutinib. The receptors derive from a human donor with chronic lymphocytic leukemia. CDR3s include the opening cysteine and the closing phenylalanine or tryptophan. The D gene is left open where the match is weak. Rows give clone size only sometimes, using once, few, many, or a class for an expanded clone.

d_call j_call clone_size v_call cdr3_aa cdr3_nt
TRBD1 TRBJ1-1 . TRBV5-1 CASRTSTGVNTEAFF TGCGCCAGCAGAACATCGACAGGGGTGAACACTGAAGCTTTCTTT
TRBD1 TRBJ1-1 . TRBV5-1 CASSLVLRGREAFF TGCGCCAGCAGCTTGGTTTTGAGGGGGCGTGAAGCTTTCTTT
TRBD1 TRBJ1-5 once TRBV19 CASSRYGQGANQPQHF TGTGCCAGTAGTAGGTACGGACAGGGCGCCAATCAGCCCCAGCATTTT
TRBD2 TRBJ2-7 many TRBV7-2 CASSLVAGASYEQYF TGTGCCAGCAGCTTAGTAGCGGGGGCCTCCTACGAGCAGTACTTC
. TRBJ2-2 . TRBV5-8 CASSSGVGALTGELFF TGTGCCAGCAGCTCGGGGGTCGGGGCGCTCACCGGGGAGCTGTTTTTT
TRBD2 TRBJ2-2 few TRBV28 CASSYISGRIGELFF TGTGCCAGCAGTTATATTAGCGGGAGGATCGGGGAGCTGTTTTTT
. TRBJ2-7 . TRBV18 CASSPPGLSSYEQYF TGTGCCAGCTCACCACCGGGCCTTAGCTCCTACGAGCAGTACTTC
TRBD1 TRBJ1-4 . TRBV5-1 CASSHGQGATNEKLFF TGCGCCAGCAGCCACGGACAGGGGGCAACTAATGAAAAACTGTTTTTT
. TRBJ2-3 . TRBV10-1 CATQPRGAPGTDTQYF TGCGCCACCCAGCCCCGCGGGGCCCCGGGCACAGATACGCAGTATTTT
. TRBJ1-2 medium-sized TRBV28 CASSSSPYWGYTF TGTGCCAGCAGTTCCAGCCCCTATTGGGGCTACACCTTC
TRBD1 TRBJ2-7 . TRBV7-8 CASSPTGRYEQYF TGTGCCAGCAGCCCGACAGGGCGCTACGAGCAGTACTTC
TRBD2 TRBJ2-7 . TRBV7-9 CASSLGALAGDGSYEQYF TGTGCCAGCAGCTTAGGTGCGCTAGCGGGAGACGGGAGCTACGAGCAGTACTTC
. TRBJ1-2 . TRBV11-2 CASSLGRPEWYGYTF TGTGCCAGCAGCTTAGGTCGTCCGGAATGGTATGGCTACACCTTC
. TRBJ2-7 . TRBV30 CAWSGDSAYEQYF TGTGCCTGGAGTGGGGATTCGGCCTACGAGCAGTACTTC
. TRBJ2-7 . TRBV6-1 CASKLGPGSSYEQYF TGTGCCAGCAAACTAGGTCCCGGGAGTTCGTACGAGCAGTACTTC
. TRBJ1-2 . TRBV11-2 CASSQAFRGNYGYTF TGTGCCAGCAGTCAAGCCTTCAGGGGTAACTATGGCTACACCTTC
. TRBJ2-1 once TRBV7-9 CASSLDRVYNEQFF TGTGCCAGCAGCTTAGACAGGGTCTACAATGAGCAGTTCTTC
. TRBJ1-5 . TRBV30 CAWSATGNQPQHF TGTGCCTGGAGCGCAACAGGGAATCAGCCCCAGCATTTT
. TRBJ1-4 few TRBV11-2 CASSPGGEGKLFF TGTGCCAGCAGTCCGGGAGGGGAGGGAAAACTGTTTTTT
. TRBJ1-4 . TRBV6-5 CASSLLGRKKLFF TGTGCCAGCAGCCTCCTCGGGCGGAAAAAACTGTTTTTT
. TRBJ2-5 . TRBV18 CASSPRAAQETQYF TGTGCCAGCTCACCTCGGGCAGCCCAAGAGACCCAGTACTTC
. TRBJ1-5 . TRBV10-3 CAISDLGQDNQPQHF TGTGCCATCAGTGATCTTGGCCAGGACAATCAGCCCCAGCATTTT
. TRBJ1-5 once TRBV6-6 CASSYCQSLCNQPQHF TGTGCCAGCAGTTACTGCCAGAGCTTATGCAATCAGCCCCAGCATTTT
. TRBJ1-3 . TRBV2 CASSRPSSNSGNTIYF TGTGCCAGCAGCCGACCCAGTTCCAACTCTGGAAACACCATATATTTT
TRBD2 TRBJ2-2 . TRBV10-1 CASSETSGRAGELFF TGCGCCAGCAGTGAGACTAGCGGGAGAGCCGGGGAGCTGTTTTTT
. TRBJ1-4 few TRBV9 CASSALGSVDEKLFF TGTGCCAGCAGCGCTCTAGGGAGCGTGGATGAAAAACTGTTTTTT
. TRBJ2-6 once TRBV9 CASSANKGLSGANVLTF TGTGCCAGCAGCGCAAACAAGGGACTCTCTGGGGCCAACGTCCTGACTTTC
TRBD1 TRBJ2-3 . TRBV14 CASSRNDRGSSLYTDTQYF TGTGCCAGCAGCCGAAACGACAGGGGGTCTTCCCTATACACAGATACGCAGTATTTT
. TRBJ2-3 . TRBV29-1 CSVDSDTQYF TGCAGCGTTGACTCCGATACGCAGTATTTT
TRBD2 TRBJ2-5 . TRBV6-5 CATRNAGGETQYF TGTGCCACCAGAAACGCGGGGGGGGAGACCCAGTACTTC
TRBD2 TRBJ2-7 . TRBV5-4 CASSSGGQDSYEQYF TGTGCCAGCAGCTCGGGGGGGCAGGACTCCTACGAGCAGTACTTC
. TRBJ1-4 . TRBV6-6 CASSYGTEEEKLFF TGTGCCAGCAGTTACGGAACAGAGGAAGAAAAACTGTTTTTT